The rows below give T cell receptor beta chains drawn from one sample of a study of beta chain features in type 1 diabetes. The method was immunoSEQ multiplex PCR; TCRdb's version includes in-frame clones alone and lacks a portion of them. The data contain under 250,000 clones, under 13% of them singletons. The sequenced material came from central memory CD4+ T cells from blood. Every receptor here comes from a man aged 18 to 30 in good health. CDR3s include the opening cysteine and the closing phenylalanine or tryptophan. Fields, in order: clone size, D gene, V gene, J gene, CDR3 protein, CDR3 DNA. D genes are given only for firm matches. Part of the rows lack a size; the others show once, few, many or a class for expanded clones.

few	.	TRBV25-1	TRBJ2-6	CASSFQSGANVLTF	TGTGCCAGCAGTTTCCAGTCTGGGGCCAACGTCCTGACTTTC
many	.	TRBV5-4	TRBJ1-1	CASSEGVRTEAFF	TGTGCCAGCAGCGAGGGGGTCAGGACTGAAGCTTTCTTT
few	.	TRBV20-1	TRBJ2-1	CSAVGGNEQFF	TGCAGTGCTGTAGGAGGAAATGAGCAGTTCTTC
.	TRBD2	TRBV18	TRBJ2-3	CASSTSLSTDTQYF	TGTGCCAGCTCGACTAGCTTAAGCACAGATACGCAGTATTTT
few	TRBD2	TRBV9	TRBJ2-1	CASSVEALSGRAADEQFF	TGTGCCAGCAGCGTAGAAGCCCTGAGCGGGAGGGCCGCGGATGAGCAGTTCTTC
few	.	TRBV2	TRBJ2-3	CASSRMQGGTDTQYF	TGTGCCAGTTCCCGCATGCAGGGAGGAACAGATACGCAGTATTTT
many	TRBD2	TRBV5-6	TRBJ2-3	CASSRGLARLTDTQYF	TGTGCCAGCAGTCGAGGACTAGCGCGGTTAACAGATACGCAGTATTTT
few	.	TRBV29-1	TRBJ2-1	CSVDAQAYNEQFF	TGCAGCGTTGATGCGCAGGCCTACAATGAGCAGTTCTTC
.	TRBD2	TRBV14	TRBJ2-7	CASSRGLASGEQYF	TGTGCCAGCAGCCGGGGACTAGCCTCCGGCGAGCAGTACTTC
.	.	TRBV10-3	TRBJ1-2	CAISEGPGGSYGYTF	TGTGCCATCAGTGAGGGTCCGGGTGGGTCCTATGGCTACACCTTC
few	TRBD1	TRBV12-5	TRBJ2-3	CASAPGTARLDTQYF	TGTGCTAGTGCCCCCGGGACAGCCAGGTTGGATACGCAGTATTTT
few	TRBD1	TRBV2	TRBJ2-7	CASRDRVQDEQYF	TGTGCCAGCAGGGACAGGGTACAGGACGAGCAGTACTTC
many	.	TRBV11-3	TRBJ2-1	CASSSYDRPYNEQFF	TGTGCCAGCAGCTCCTACGACAGACCTTACAATGAGCAGTTCTTC
.	.	TRBV7-2	TRBJ1-4	CASSLVADFNEKLFF	TGTGCCAGCAGCTTAGTGGCAGACTTTAATGAAAAACTGTTTTTT
.	TRBD1	TRBV30	TRBJ1-5	CAWSVRTGVLDQPQHF	TGTGCCTGGAGTGTTCGGACAGGGGTTTTAGATCAGCCCCAGCATTTT
.	TRBD1	TRBV25-1	TRBJ2-5	CASSDSLRGKETQYF	TGTGCCAGCAGTGATTCGCTCAGGGGGAAAGAGACCCAGTACTTC
many	.	TRBV19	TRBJ2-3	CASSDPRGALRTDTQYF	TGTGCCAGTAGTGATCCCAGGGGCGCTTTAAGGACAGATACGCAGTATTTT
many	.	TRBV2	TRBJ2-2	CASRRTGELFF	TGTGCCAGCAGGCGGACCGGGGAGCTGTTTTTT
.	.	TRBV5-1	TRBJ2-2	CASSLLTAITGELFF	TGCGCCAGCAGCTTACTAACAGCGATCACCGGGGAGCTGTTTTTT
few	TRBD1	TRBV25-1	TRBJ1-1	CASSDVGQGDGSEAFF	TGTGCCAGCAGTGACGTGGGACAGGGGGATGGTAGTGAAGCTTTCTTT
few	TRBD1	TRBV7-7	TRBJ2-2	CASSRTGGADTGELFF	TGTGCTAGCAGCCGGACAGGGGGCGCGGACACCGGGGAGCTGTTTTTT
.	.	TRBV7-9	TRBJ2-3	CASSLNRDTQYF	TGTGCCAGCAGCTTGAATAGAGATACGCAGTATTTT
.	.	TRBV12-5	TRBJ2-5	CASGPRLQETQYF	TGTGCTAGTGGGCCAAGACTCCAAGAGACCCAGTACTTC
few	.	TRBV13	TRBJ1-1	CASSPANAGRTEAFF	TGTGCCAGCAGCCCAGCCAATGCTGGGCGCACTGAAGCTTTCTTT
.	TRBD1	TRBV7-6	TRBJ2-7	CASSHPGQGVYEQYF	TGTGCCAGCAGTCATCCGGGACAGGGGGTGTACGAGCAGTACTTC
once	.	TRBV12-5	TRBJ2-7	CASGLFPGTDEQYF	TGTGCTAGTGGTTTGTTTCCGGGAACCGACGAGCAGTACTTC
few	TRBD1	TRBV5-1	TRBJ2-3	CARSHDRGASTDTQYF	TGCGCCCGCAGCCACGACAGGGGAGCTAGCACAGATACGCAGTATTTT
.	.	TRBV7-3	TRBJ2-7	CASSLGLGLDEQYF	TGTGCCAGCAGCTTAGGGCTGGGGTTGGACGAGCAGTACTTC
.	.	TRBV30	TRBJ1-1	CAWSAENTEAFF	TGTGCCTGGAGCGCAGAGAACACTGAAGCTTTCTTT
.	TRBD2	TRBV19	TRBJ2-2	CASRGTSGTAGELFF	TGTGCCAGTAGAGGGACTAGCGGGACGGCCGGGGAGCTGTTTTTT
.	TRBD2	TRBV7-2	TRBJ2-5	CASSLTSGRAGRETQYF	TGTGCCAGCAGCTTAACTAGCGGGAGGGCCGGACGAGAGACCCAGTACTTC
few	TRBD2	TRBV18	TRBJ2-7	CASSPSRTSEQYF	TGTGCCAGCTCACCGTCTCGGACTAGCGAGCAGTACTTC
.	.	TRBV7-2	TRBJ1-5	CASSRGGREPQHF	TGTGCCAGCAGTCGAGGGGGTCGCGAGCCCCAGCATTTT
.	TRBD2	TRBV5-1	TRBJ2-7	CASSLVLAGNYEQYF	TGCGCCAGCAGCTTGGTACTAGCGGGAAACTACGAGCAGTACTTC
.	.	TRBV13	TRBJ2-6	CASSSGSGVGSGANVLTF	TGTGCCAGCAGCTCAGGCTCAGGGGTAGGCTCTGGGGCCAACGTCCTGACTTTC
few	.	TRBV7-3	TRBJ2-6	CASSLTSGSSSGANVLTF	TGTGCCAGCAGCTTAACGAGTGGTTCCAGCTCTGGGGCCAACGTCCTGACTTTC
.	TRBD2	TRBV2	TRBJ2-1	CASEFLAGFYNEQFF	TGTGCCAGCGAATTCCTAGCGGGCTTTTACAATGAGCAGTTCTTC
.	TRBD1	TRBV7-9	TRBJ2-7	CASSLETGRHEQYF	TGTGCCAGCAGCTTAGAGACAGGGCGACACGAGCAGTACTTC
.	.	TRBV18	TRBJ1-2	CASSETTGPYGYTF	TGTGCCAGCTCAGAGACGACAGGTCCCTATGGCTACACCTTC
.	.	TRBV29-1	TRBJ2-7	CSGEGRRGYEQYF	TGCAGCGGTGAGGGTAGACGGGGGTACGAGCAGTACTTC